Shown below are 20 T cell receptor beta chains from a single sample sequenced in a study of radiation and T cells in renal cell carcinoma. Noted time point: blood 4 weeks post-SBRT, at nephrectomy. Documented treatment: 15 Gy SBRT to primary tumor, nephrectomy 4 weeks later. Clones were sequenced by immunoSEQ multiplex PCR, and TCRdb holds only the in-frame ones, with some missing. Among about 78,000 clones, roughly nine tenths were seen once, and the ten largest hold roughly 6%. The specimen comprised blood, sampled from a patient whose treatment included radiotherapy and nephrectomy. The receptors originated from a woman in her 70s with renal cell carcinoma.

CDR3 amino acids: CAWSDTDEQYF. The CDR3 nucleotides read TGTGCCTGGAGTGATACGGACGAGCAGTACTTC. The V and J genes are TRBV30 and TRBJ2-7, with D uncertain. CDR1 and CDR2 (germline): GTSNPN, SVGIG (reference sequence). Deletions cut 1 base from V and 5 bases from J, with 6 bases between. This CDR3 has 11 amino acids.

This clone was seen a single time. The V gene is TRBV5-1, the J gene TRBJ2-1; perhaps D is TRBD1 or TRBD2 (7 bases each). Trimming left V 5 bases short and J 1 base short, with 13 bases between. The CDR3 totals 15 residues. The germline V gene encodes CDR1 SGHRS and CDR2 YFSETQ. Here the CDR3 DNA reads TGCGCCAGCAGACCAGCGGGACAGTCCTACAATGAGCAGTTCTTC. Translating gives CASRPAGQSYNEQFF.

The chain links TRBV6-5 to TRBJ2-1; D is uncertain. The CDR3 consists of 11 residues. Trimming left V 2 bases short and J 7 bases short, with 3 bases between. Germline V CDR1 and CDR2: MNHEY, SVGAGI. The CDR3 DNA follows: TGTGCCAGCAGTTACCAGAATGAGCAGTTCTTC. Residues: CASSYQNEQFF.

The rearrangement uses TRBV5-1 and TRBJ1-4; weak D call: TRBD1 (5 bases). CDR3 length: 15 residues. The germline V gene has CDR1 SGHRS and CDR2 YFSETQ. Trimming removed 0 bases from V and 5 bases from J, with 11 bases in between. Here the CDR3 DNA reads TGCGCCAGCAGCTTGGCTCTCGGGGGGAATGAAAAACTGTTTTTT. It translates to CASSLALGGNEKLFF.

V usage is TRBV5-1 and J usage is TRBJ2-5; maybe TRBD2 (5 bases). The germline V gene encodes CDR1 SGHRS and CDR2 YFSETQ. V was shortened by 5 bases and J by 0 bases, with 11 bases between the two germline ends. The CDR3 totals 14 residues. The CDR3 is CASSSREDQETQYF. The CDR3 DNA follows: TGCGCCAGCAGTTCTCGGGAAGACCAAGAGACCCAGTACTTC. The full variable domain, with the rest looked up from reference TRBV5-1 and TRBJ2-5, is KAGVTQTPRYLIKTRGQQVTLSCSPISGHRSVSWYQQTPGQGLQFLFEYFSETQRNKGNFPGRFSGRQFSNSRSEMNVSTLELGDSALYLCASSSREDQETQYFGPGTRLLVL.

V usage is TRBV21-1 and J usage is TRBJ2-7; the table's D call TRBD2 went unverified against the DNA. TRBV21-1 is noted as a pseudogene. The CDR3 has 15 residues. The CDR3 loop is CASSKGRPPSYEQYF. CDR3 DNA: TGTGCCAGCAGCAAAGGGAGACCGCCCTCCTACGAGCAGTACTTC.

V and J are TRBV11-3 and TRBJ2-7, with 9 bases aligning to TRBD2. V trimming: 0 bases; J trimming: 6 bases; junction bases outside the gene matches: 6. Germline lookup yields CDR1 SGHNT and CDR2 YENEEA. This CDR3 has 15 residues. The CDR3 nucleotides read TGTGCCAGCAGCTTAGAATTGGGACTAGCTTCCGAGCAGTACTTC. It specifies CASSLELGLASEQYF.

This rearrangement joins TRBV5-5 to TRBJ1-5; D might be TRBD1 (6 bases). Trimming left V 3 bases short and J 4 bases short, with 8 bases between. The germline V gene has CDR1 SGHKS and CDR2 YYEKEE (reference sequence). This CDR3 has 13 amino acids. CDR3 amino acids: CASSWGANQPQHF. The CDR3 nucleotides read TGTGCCAGCAGCTGGGGGGCAAATCAGCCCCAGCATTTT.

CDR3 nucleotides: TGCGCCAGCAGCTTGGCCCGGGCCCTAGGAAACACCATATATTTT. Translating it yields CASSLARALGNTIYF. The rearrangement joins TRBV5-1 to TRBJ1-3; D remains unclear. Germline V CDR1 and CDR2: SGHRS, YFSETQ. Between the trimmed V and J ends, which lost 0 bases and 4 bases, there was a span of 11 bases. The CDR3 length is 15 residues.

This chain links TRBV7-2 with TRBJ1-2, with D uncertain. V was shortened by 4 bases and J by 2 bases, with 8 bases between the two germline ends. CDR1 and CDR2 from the germline V gene are SGHTA and FQGNSA. The CDR3 runs 13 residues. CDR3 nucleotides: TGTGCCAGCAGCTCCCCCCCCAACTATGGCTACACCTTC. It translates to CASSSPPNYGYTF.

A single count supports this clone. The J gene is TRBJ1-2, the V gene TRBV7-9; D gene uncertain. Germline V CDR1 and CDR2: SEHNR, FQNEAQ (reference sequence). This CDR3 is built from 13 residues. Deletions cut 3 bases from V and 2 bases from J, with 7 bases between. CDR3 sequence reads: CASSLEGNYGYTF. In DNA form, the CDR3 reads TGTGCCAGCAGCTTGGAGGGAAACTATGGCTACACCTTC.

In its sample, this clone was seen a few times. The chain employs TRBV4-1 and TRBJ1-1; D is undetermined. Germline lookup yields CDR1 MGHRA and CDR2 YSYEKL. This CDR3 comprises 16 residues. Trimming removed 0 bases from V and 11 bases from J, with 22 bases in between. The chain's CDR3 is CASSQEASGNLDRAFF. The CDR3 DNA is TGCGCCAGCAGCCAAGAGGCGTCAGGAAATCTCGACCGGGCTTTCTTT.

J is TRBJ1-1 and V is TRBV18, with TRBD1 matching over 9 bases. V shed 4 bases, J shed 6 bases, and the junction held 3 bases outside the gene matches. The CDR3 totals 13 residues. The V gene's germline CDR1 is KGHSH and CDR2 LQKENI. The CDR3 DNA follows: TGTGCCAGCTCACTTACAGGGGGCCCTGAAGCTTTCTTT. Translating gives CASSLTGGPEAFF.

The rearrangement links TRBV9 to TRBJ2-7; 13 positions agree with TRBD2. With V trimmed by 0 bases and J by 4 bases, 4 bases remained unmatched. Germline V CDR1 and CDR2: SGDLS, YYNGEE. This CDR3 contains 16 residues. CDR3 sequence: CASSVGGLAGIYEQYF. The CDR3 bases are TGTGCCAGCAGCGTAGGGGGACTAGCGGGGATTTACGAGCAGTACTTC.

This chain links TRBV19 with TRBJ1-1; possible D gene TRBD1, 5 bases. With 2 bases removed from V and 11 bases from J, the gap between germline ends came to 12 bases. The CDR3 loop spans 12 amino acids. CDR1 LNHDA and CDR2 SQIVND come from the germline V gene (reference sequence). CDR3 region: CASSILGGDAFF. The CDR3 nucleotides read TGTGCCAGTAGTATACTGGGCGGGGACGCTTTCTTT. Full variable domain (missing parts from reference TRBV19 and TRBJ1-1): DGGITQSPKYLFRKEGQNVTLSCEQNLNHDAMYWYRQDPGQGLRLIYYSQIVNDFQKGDIAEGYSVSREKKESFPLTVTSAQKNPTAFYLCASSILGGDAFFGQGTRLTVV.

This sequence joins TRBV27 and TRBJ1-4; TRBD1 agrees at 8 bases. This CDR3 has 15 amino acids. Per the germline V gene, CDR1 is MNHEY and CDR2 is SMNVEV (reference sequence). J gave up 3 bases and V 5 bases, and 5 bases lay outside the gene matches. The CDR3 region has the DNA TGTGCCAGCAGTAGACAGGGGACACCTAATGAAAAACTGTTTTTT. Encoded protein: CASSRQGTPNEKLFF.

The sample holds one count of this clone. V gene TRBV28 combines with J gene TRBJ2-5, with 8 bases that match TRBD1. The J segment lost 4 bases and the V segment lost 2 bases, leaving 3 bases of the junction unmatched. This CDR3 region has 14 residues. Germline V gene sequence: CDR1 MDHEN, CDR2 SYDVKM. In nucleotides, the CDR3 is TGTGCCAGCAGTTTAAGACAGGGGCTAGAGACCCAGTACTTC. This encodes CASSLRQGLETQYF.

V usage is TRBV28 and J usage is TRBJ2-2, with D uncertain. V lost 1 base to trimming and J lost 7 bases, with 4 bases between them. This CDR3 is 12 amino acids long. Germline CDR1 reads MDHEN; CDR2 reads SYDVKM. The CDR3 reads CASSLFGGELFF. As DNA, the CDR3 is TGTGCCAGCAGTTTATTTGGCGGGGAGCTGTTTTTT. The variable domain in full, with the rest retrieved from reference TRBV28 and TRBJ2-2, is DVKVTQSSRYLVKRTGEKVFLECVQDMDHENMFWYRQDPGLGLRLIYFSYDVKMKEKGDIPEGYSVSREKKERFSLILESASTNQTSMYLCASSLFGGELFFGEGSRLTVL.

V and J are TRBV14 and TRBJ2-7; D unresolved. This CDR3 spans 12 amino acids. Germline V CDR1 and CDR2: SGHDN, FVKESK. V lost 1 base, J lost 6 bases, and 7 bases lay in between. CDR3 sequence: CASSQVQREQYF. CDR3 bases: TGTGCCAGCAGCCAAGTTCAGCGCGAGCAGTACTTC.

The chain combines TRBV7-2 with TRBJ1-3; D is perhaps TRBD1 (5 bases). The length of the CDR3 is 15 residues. Trimming took 5 bases from V and 0 from J, leaving 11 bases between them. Germline assignment: CDR1 SGHTA and CDR2 FQGNSA. This chain's CDR3 is CASSRRQGSGNTIYF. CDR3 nucleotides: TGTGCCAGCAGCCGACGGCAGGGCTCTGGAAACACCATATATTTT.